Listed below are T cell receptor beta chains from one sample, sequenced in a study of Tregs in tolerant kidney transplant recipients. TCRdb's table, derived via immunoSEQ multiplex PCR, lists solely in-frame clones and lacks some. Counted here are about 240,000 clones, approximately 83% occurring once; the ten biggest clones make up around 0.6%. The material sequenced was CD4+ T cells from blood. The receptors shown here come from a human donor in good health. CDR3s include the opening cysteine and the closing phenylalanine or tryptophan.

cdr3_aa | j_call | v_call
CASNMGQLNEQFF | TRBJ2-1 | TRBV19
CASSLGGSGGYTF | TRBJ1-2 | TRBV6-6
CASSQRDRNEQFF | TRBJ2-1 | TRBV6-6
CASSQEGDRGRKTQYF | TRBJ2-5 | TRBV4-1
CASRIRGEQFF | TRBJ2-1 | TRBV25-1
CAWSGMESGYTF | TRBJ1-2 | TRBV30
CASSTQGAYSNQPQHF | TRBJ1-5 | TRBV19
CATDYWGQEYQETQYF | TRBJ2-5 | TRBV5-6
CASSRTVEGGEAFF | TRBJ1-1 | TRBV6-6
CASSLDFEEKLFF | TRBJ1-4 | TRBV5-4
CASSWSDSSPMETQYF | NA | TRBV27